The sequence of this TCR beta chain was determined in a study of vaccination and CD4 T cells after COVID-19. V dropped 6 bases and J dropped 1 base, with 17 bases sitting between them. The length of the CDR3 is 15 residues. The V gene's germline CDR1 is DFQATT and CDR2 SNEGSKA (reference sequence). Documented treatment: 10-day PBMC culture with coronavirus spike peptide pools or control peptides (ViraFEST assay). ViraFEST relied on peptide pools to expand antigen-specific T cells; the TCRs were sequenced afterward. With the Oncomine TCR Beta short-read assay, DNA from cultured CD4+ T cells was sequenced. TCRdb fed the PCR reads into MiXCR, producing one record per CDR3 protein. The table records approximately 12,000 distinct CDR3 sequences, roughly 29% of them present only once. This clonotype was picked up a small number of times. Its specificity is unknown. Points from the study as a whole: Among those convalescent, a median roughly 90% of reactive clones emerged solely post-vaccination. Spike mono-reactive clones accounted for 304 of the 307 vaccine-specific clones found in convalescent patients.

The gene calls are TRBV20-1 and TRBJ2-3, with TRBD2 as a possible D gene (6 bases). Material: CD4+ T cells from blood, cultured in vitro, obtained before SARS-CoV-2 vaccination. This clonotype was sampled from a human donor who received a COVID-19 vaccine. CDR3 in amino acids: CSATTSIWGTDTQYF. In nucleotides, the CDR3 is TGCAGTGCCACGACTAGTATATGGGGCACAGATACGCAGTATTTT.